This T cell receptor (beta chain) was sequenced for a study of blood T cell repertoires in COVID-19 (dated by TCRdb to the early 2020s). Context from the whole study: The collaborator samples originated in the United States, Italy and Spain and spanned the acute and convalescent phases of COVID-19. The prospective study material was composed of cDNA or gDNA derived from T cells, B-cell-depleted T cells, or PBMCs. Subjects who had been exposed to COVID-19, were actively infected with it, or had recovered from it provided the deeply sampled blood TCRbeta repertoires that made up the dataset. The repertoires were released in a freely available public database intended as a resource for research on the immune response to SARS-CoV-2. Samples were obtained from the ongoing ImmuneRACE study (first 160 participants) and from 1,200 or so subjects provided by 6 global collaborators. The sample metadata nearly always contained a de-identified subject ID, COVID-19 status, age in years and sex. Where available, HLA class I and class II types were obtained from metadata supplied by the sample provider rather than from assay-based typing. What the work shows at the level of the full study, not this receptor alone: Clinical and demographic metadata were provided uncurated, with the amount varying by source and participant.

TCRbeta CDR3 regions were amplified from genomic DNA by means of the immunoSEQ Assay, a bias-controlled multiplex PCR. Turning to the authors' computational methods: Within the assay, amplification of reference gene primers was used to estimate how many nucleated cells each sample contained. To quantify the absolute abundance of each unique TCRbeta CDR3 rearrangement, sequence reads were collapsed and filtered. For each sample, productive Simpson clonality was calculated by taking the square root of Simpson's diversity index across productive rearrangements. Entries here come from immuneACCESS through TCRdb and include only in-frame sequences with V and J called. Some clones fail to appear in such tables; in the studies checked, an unresolved V gene covers under half of the shortfall, and the cause of the remainder is unknown. From that table come the V and J calls and clone size; the DNA was used to work out D and trimming. Present in this sample are over 200,000 clones, 87% of which were seen just once. In total, the top ten clones hold around 12% of the sample.

In regard to this clone: Which antigen it targets is not known. One base away there is no much larger clone; base qualities are not given.

Samples from volunteer blood donors who had recovered from COVID-19 were contributed by a second Seattle source. Collaborating institutions collected whole blood in K2EDTA tubes following their own protocols. For TCRbeta analysis, collaborators shipped samples in one of three forms: frozen whole blood, isolated PBMCs, or DNA extracted from either of those sample types. The cysteine opens and the phenylalanine closes a CDR3 of 16 amino acids. Only the CDR3 part of the read is kept: 48 bases, read in frame from the first base. After removal of 0 bases from V and 2 bases from J, the junction retains 7 bases not matched to a gene. CDR1 is given as LNHDA and CDR2 as SQIVND, both from the germline V gene (reference sequence).

Sequences were obtained from peripheral blood. The source of this sequence is a woman aged 18-29 years who had recovered from COVID-19. The chain is made from TRBV19 and TRBJ2-7; 7 bases in the middle match TRBD1. The CDR3: CASSIDPGTATYEQYF. At the DNA level, the sequence is TGTGCCAGTAGTATAGATCCTGGGACAGCCACCTACGAGCAGTACTTC.